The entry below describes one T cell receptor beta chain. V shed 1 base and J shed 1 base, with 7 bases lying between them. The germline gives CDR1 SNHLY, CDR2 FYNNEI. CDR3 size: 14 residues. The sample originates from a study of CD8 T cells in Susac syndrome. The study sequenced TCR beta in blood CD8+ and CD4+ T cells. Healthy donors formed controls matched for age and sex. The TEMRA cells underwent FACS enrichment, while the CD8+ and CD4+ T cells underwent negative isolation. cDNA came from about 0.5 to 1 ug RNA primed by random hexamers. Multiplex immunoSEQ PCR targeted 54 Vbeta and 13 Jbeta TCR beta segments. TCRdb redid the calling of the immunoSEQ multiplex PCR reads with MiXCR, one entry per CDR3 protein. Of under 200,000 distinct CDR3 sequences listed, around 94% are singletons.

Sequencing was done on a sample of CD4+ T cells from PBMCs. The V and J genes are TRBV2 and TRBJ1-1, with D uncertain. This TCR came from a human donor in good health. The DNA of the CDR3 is TGTGCCAGCAGTGAAGTCCAGTGGAACACTGAAGCTTTCTTT. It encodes CASSEVQWNTEAFF.